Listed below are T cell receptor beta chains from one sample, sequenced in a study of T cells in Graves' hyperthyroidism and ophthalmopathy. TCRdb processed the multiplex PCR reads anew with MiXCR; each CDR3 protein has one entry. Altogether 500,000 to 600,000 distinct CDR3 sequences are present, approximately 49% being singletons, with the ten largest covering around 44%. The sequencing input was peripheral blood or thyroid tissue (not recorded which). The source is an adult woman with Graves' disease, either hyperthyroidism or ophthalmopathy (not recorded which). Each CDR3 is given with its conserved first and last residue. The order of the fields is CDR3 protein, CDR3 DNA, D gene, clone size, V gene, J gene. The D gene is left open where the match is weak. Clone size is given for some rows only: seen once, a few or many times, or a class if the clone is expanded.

CDR3aa: CASSGSRDGSTNEKLFF
CDR3nt: TGTGCCAGCAGCGGATCCCGGGACGGGTCAACTAATGAAAAACTGTTTTTT
d_gene: NA
abundance: NA
v_gene: TRBV9
j_gene: TRBJ1-4

CDR3aa: CASSLDFSQPQHF
CDR3nt: TGTGCCAGCAGCTTAGATTTCAGTCAGCCCCAGCATTTT
d_gene: NA
abundance: once
v_gene: TRBV7-9
j_gene: TRBJ1-5

CDR3aa: CASTHVRGAEAFF
CDR3nt: TGTGCCAGCACCCATGTGCGGGGGGCCGAAGCTTTCTTT
d_gene: NA
abundance: many
v_gene: TRBV6-5
j_gene: TRBJ1-1

CDR3aa: CASSSGHPKANVLTF
CDR3nt: TGTGCCAGCAGTTCAGGACACCCTAAGGCCAACGTCCTGACTTTC
d_gene: NA
abundance: NA
v_gene: TRBV28
j_gene: TRBJ2-6

CDR3aa: CASSGVRGRGEQYF
CDR3nt: TGTGCCAGCAGTGGGGTCAGGGGACGGGGCGAGCAGTACTTC
d_gene: NA
abundance: few
v_gene: TRBV2
j_gene: TRBJ2-7

CDR3aa: CASSSPGLLNNEQFF
CDR3nt: TGTGCCAGCAGCTCACCGGGACTCCTTAACAATGAGCAGTTCTTC
d_gene: NA
abundance: NA
v_gene: TRBV14
j_gene: TRBJ2-1

CDR3aa: CASSTLAGTVETQYF
CDR3nt: TGTGCCAGCAGCACACTAGCGGGGACCGTAGAGACCCAGTACTTC
d_gene: TRBD2
abundance: NA
v_gene: TRBV12-3/TRBV12-4
j_gene: TRBJ2-5

CDR3aa: CASLRGWRTEAFF
CDR3nt: TGTGCCAGCCTCCGGGGCTGGAGGACTGAAGCTTTCTTT
d_gene: NA
abundance: few
v_gene: TRBV2
j_gene: TRBJ1-1

CDR3aa: CASSPRDSHYEQYF
CDR3nt: TGTGCCAGCAGCCCGCGGGACAGCCACTACGAGCAGTACTTC
d_gene: NA
abundance: many
v_gene: TRBV7-9
j_gene: TRBJ2-7

CDR3aa: CASKLAGGDIQYF
CDR3nt: TGTGCCAGTAAGCTAGCGGGAGGGGACATTCAGTACTTC
d_gene: TRBD2
abundance: few
v_gene: TRBV19
j_gene: TRBJ2-4

CDR3aa: CASSQGTTSSYEQYF
CDR3nt: TGTGCCAGCAGTCAGGGAACCACCTCGTCCTACGAGCAGTACTTC
d_gene: NA
abundance: NA
v_gene: TRBV12-3/TRBV12-4
j_gene: TRBJ2-7

CDR3aa: CASSRTTGGGETQYF
CDR3nt: TGTGCCAGCAGCCGAACGACAGGGGGAGGAGAGACCCAGTACTTC
d_gene: TRBD1
abundance: many
v_gene: TRBV5-4
j_gene: TRBJ2-5

CDR3aa: CSVVQDLGYTF
CDR3nt: TGCAGCGTTGTCCAGGACCTGGGCTACACCTTC
d_gene: NA
abundance: NA
v_gene: TRBV29-1
j_gene: TRBJ1-2

CDR3aa: CSVQDSSNQPQYF
CDR3nt: TGCAGCGTCCAAGACAGTTCCAATCAGCCCCAGTACTTC
d_gene: NA
abundance: NA
v_gene: TRBV29-1
j_gene: TRBJ2-5

CDR3aa: CASSEWGAAEKLFF
CDR3nt: TGTGCCAGCAGTGAATGGGGGGCAGCTGAAAAACTGTTTTTT
d_gene: NA
abundance: NA
v_gene: TRBV2
j_gene: TRBJ1-4

CDR3aa: CSVEMGGETQYF
CDR3nt: TGCAGCGTTGAAATGGGGGGAGAGACCCAGTACTTC
d_gene: NA
abundance: few
v_gene: TRBV29-1
j_gene: TRBJ2-5

CDR3aa: CASSAPSGRARTGELFF
CDR3nt: TGTGCCAGCAGTGCGCCGAGCGGGAGGGCCCGGACCGGGGAGCTGTTTTTT
d_gene: TRBD2
abundance: NA
v_gene: TRBV25-1
j_gene: TRBJ2-2

CDR3aa: CASSNLQGRREKLFF
CDR3nt: TGTGCCAGCAGCAACCTACAGGGAAGGCGCGAAAAACTGTTTTTT
d_gene: NA
abundance: many
v_gene: TRBV11-2
j_gene: TRBJ1-4

CDR3aa: CASKKWAGAGANVLTF
CDR3nt: TGTGCCAGTAAGAAATGGGCGGGAGCCGGGGCCAACGTCCTGACTTTC
d_gene: TRBD2
abundance: once
v_gene: TRBV19
j_gene: TRBJ2-6

CDR3aa: CSAWGYGYTF
CDR3nt: TGCAGTGCTTGGGGCTATGGCTACACCTTC
d_gene: NA
abundance: many
v_gene: TRBV20-1
j_gene: TRBJ1-2

CDR3aa: CASSSKGATDTQYF
CDR3nt: TGTGCCAGTAGTTCGAAGGGGGCCACAGATACGCAGTATTTT
d_gene: TRBD1
abundance: NA
v_gene: TRBV19
j_gene: TRBJ2-3

CDR3aa: CATSDGAGGQETQHF
CDR3nt: TGTGCCACCAGTGACGGTGCGGGAGGACAAGAGACCCAGCATTTT
d_gene: NA
abundance: NA
v_gene: TRBV24-1
j_gene: TRBJ1-5

CDR3aa: CSAGERSNVLTF
CDR3nt: TGCAGTGCTGGGGAGCGGTCCAACGTCCTGACTTTC
d_gene: NA
abundance: NA
v_gene: TRBV20-1
j_gene: TRBJ2-6

CDR3aa: CAISAGAYEQYF
CDR3nt: TGTGCCATCAGTGCGGGGGCATACGAGCAGTACTTC
d_gene: NA
abundance: NA
v_gene: TRBV10-3
j_gene: TRBJ2-7

CDR3aa: CASSLVGTPAYEQYF
CDR3nt: TGTGCCAGCAGCTTAGTAGGGACGCCTGCCTACGAGCAGTACTTC
d_gene: NA
abundance: many
v_gene: TRBV7-8
j_gene: TRBJ2-7

CDR3aa: CAISETGFRGGTEAFF
CDR3nt: TGTGCCATCAGTGAAACAGGGTTCCGAGGGGGCACTGAAGCTTTCTTT
d_gene: NA
abundance: few
v_gene: TRBV10-3
j_gene: TRBJ1-1

CDR3aa: CASSQDRNYGYTF
CDR3nt: TGTGCCAGCAGCCAGGACAGGAACTATGGCTACACCTTC
d_gene: TRBD1
abundance: many
v_gene: TRBV7-3
j_gene: TRBJ1-2